The 29 T cell receptor beta chains listed next were all sequenced from one sample in a study of cytomegalovirus exposure and HLA in healthy donors. Profiled with immunoSEQ multiplex PCR; TCRdb holds only in-frame clones, not every one. Of around 60,000 clones in the sample, almost 97% are singletons; the top ten hold 0.95% to 1.5%. The sequenced sample was PBMCs. The receptors stem from a woman under 30 in good health and CMV-seronegative.

The chain uses TRBV5-4 and TRBJ2-5; 7 bases line up with TRBD1. CDR1 and CDR2 (germline): SGHNT, YYREEE (reference sequence). This CDR3 comprises 16 residues. V was clipped by 4 bases and J by 2 bases; unmatched bases: 11. CDR3 nucleotide sequence: TGTGCCAGCAGCCACAGGGGCTTGGCCTTTCAAGAGACCCAGTACTTC. This encodes CASSHRGLAFQETQYF.

This chain uses TRBV6-5 with TRBJ2-5, with TRBD1 matching 7 bases. Germline trimming cut 8 bases from V and 5 bases from J; bases unmatched to any gene: 5. From germline, CDR1 is MNHEY and CDR2 SVGAGI. The CDR3 totals 12 residues. CDR3 bases: TGTGCCAGCCGACAGGGTTCGGAGACCCAGTACTTC. It codes for CASRQGSETQYF.

The V and J genes are TRBV15 and TRBJ2-5; D is unclear. CDR1 LNHNV and CDR2 YYDKDF come from the germline V gene (reference sequence). The CDR3 totals 14 residues. Trimming removed 0 bases at V and 2 bases at J, with 7 bases between. CDR3 sequence: CATSREEKQETQYF. CDR3 DNA: TGTGCCACCAGCAGAGAGGAGAAACAAGAGACCCAGTACTTC.

The chain links TRBV29-1 to TRBJ2-7, with TRBD1 matching over 9 bases. The V segment lost 1 base and the J segment 7 bases; nucleotides outside the gene matches: 11. The CDR3 runs 15 residues. Germline V gives CDR1 SQVTM, CDR2 ANQGSEA. CDR3 in amino acids: CSVEGGDRGGWEQYF. The CDR3 DNA is TGCAGCGTTGAAGGAGGTGACAGGGGGGGTTGGGAGCAGTACTTC.

The rearrangement links TRBV6-4 to TRBJ2-7, with D possibly being TRBD1 (6 bases). V gave up 9 bases and J gave up 1 base, with 16 bases separating them. This CDR3 spans 14 amino acids. Germline loops: CDR1 MRHNA, CDR2 SNTAGT. DNA of the CDR3: TGTGCCAGAACAGGGCCAACGGGATCCTACGAGCAGTACTTC. The encoded protein is CARTGPTGSYEQYF.

V is TRBV11-3 and J is TRBJ2-1; tentatively, D is TRBD1 (5 bases). Germline values: CDR1 SGHNT, CDR2 YENEEA. V was cut by 5 bases and J by 4 bases, with 9 bases left in between. There are 13 residues in the CDR3. CDR3: CASSPQGYNEQFF. The CDR3 DNA sequence: TGTGCCAGCAGCCCCCAGGGATACAATGAGCAGTTCTTC.

CDR3 sequence reads: CASSQDNPGVTGELFF. CDR3 coding DNA: TGCGCCAGCAGCCAAGATAACCCGGGGGTCACCGGGGAGCTGTTTTTT. The chain couples TRBV4-3 to TRBJ2-2, with D possibly being TRBD2 (6 bases). The CDR3 has 16 residues. The germline CDR1 and CDR2 sequences are LGHNA and YSLEER. Trimming stripped 0 bases from V and 4 bases from J, with 12 bases between.

The gene calls are TRBV4-2 and TRBJ2-1; 9 nucleotides line up with TRBD2. Trimming removed 0 bases from V and 6 bases from J; junction bases left unmatched: 9. The CDR3 sequence is 17 residues long. Germline CDR1 LGHNA, CDR2 YNFKEQ. The CDR3 sequence is CASSQELREGPGNEQFF. The CDR3, as DNA: TGTGCCAGCAGCCAAGAGTTGCGGGAGGGCCCGGGCAATGAGCAGTTCTTC.

The chain is built from TRBV25-1 and TRBJ2-7; the D gene is possibly TRBD1 (6 bases). The germline V gene encodes CDR1 MGHDK and CDR2 SYGVNS. The CDR3 sequence is 13 residues long. Trimming removed 2 bases from V and 6 bases from J, with 11 bases in between. This CDR3 is CASSEQTGPEQYF. Here the CDR3 DNA reads TGTGCCAGCAGTGAACAGACAGGTCCCGAGCAGTACTTC.

The gene calls are TRBV19 and TRBJ2-1, with D perhaps matching TRBD1 (5 bases). V was shortened by 4 bases and J by 2 bases, with 6 bases between the two germline ends. Germline-derived CDR1 and CDR2 are LNHDA and SQIVND (reference sequence). The CDR3 is 13 amino acids. The CDR3 DNA reads as TGTGCCAGTAGTAAGGGGACCTACAATGAGCAGTTCTTC. Amino acid sequence: CASSKGTYNEQFF.

This chain joins TRBV29-1 and TRBJ1-3, with a weak D call TRBD1 (5 bases). V was shortened by 7 bases and J by 1 base, with 14 bases between the two germline ends. This CDR3 region has 14 residues. In germline, CDR1 is SQVTM, CDR2 ANQGSEA. The CDR3 DNA sequence: TGCAGCGCCAGGGACGGGGGGTCTGGAAACACCATATATTTT. It codes for CSARDGGSGNTIYF.

The DNA of the CDR3 is TGCGCCAGCAGCCCGGGGAGGGGCCCGTGGGACTTCTACTCCTACGAGCAGTACTTC. As protein: CASSPGRGPWDFYSYEQYF. The chain combines TRBV5-1 with TRBJ2-7, with 7 bases matching TRBD2. The V and J ends lost 4 bases and 0 bases, in that order; junction bases with no gene match: 19. CDR1 and CDR2 from the germline V gene are SGHRS and YFSETQ. This CDR3 is built from 19 residues.

The J gene is TRBJ1-2, the V gene TRBV20-1, with D unclear. Germline V gene data show CDR1 as DFQATT and CDR2 as SNEGSKA (reference sequence). V gave up 3 bases and J gave up 8 bases, with 10 bases separating them. The CDR3 is 11 amino acids. CDR3 sequence reads: CSASLPEGYTF. In DNA, the CDR3 is TGCAGTGCTAGTCTGCCGGAGGGCTACACCTTC.

As regards this clone: Relative to the germline gene, one junction end is altered; a read error may explain this. V and J are TRBV7-9 and TRBJ2-7; a possible D gene is TRBD1 (6 bases). Germline V gene data show CDR1 as SEHNR and CDR2 as FQNEAQ (reference sequence). This CDR3 spans 9 amino acids. The CDR3 sequence is CASGHGQHF. The CDR3 DNA is TGTGCCAGCGGCCACGGACAGCACTTC.

This clone was recorded only once. The V gene is TRBV20-1, the J gene TRBJ2-7, with TRBD2 identical over 7 bases. Germline CDR1 is DFQATT and CDR2 is SNEGSKA (reference sequence). The CDR3 has 11 residues. J lost 6 bases, V lost 5 bases, and 4 bases had no gene match. CDR3 sequence: CSAGGGSEQYF. The CDR3 nucleotides are TGCAGTGCTGGCGGGGGAAGCGAGCAGTACTTC.

The rearrangement links TRBV7-6 to TRBJ1-2, with TRBD1 identical over 7 bases. The CDR3 loop spans 16 amino acids. Trimming at V came to 5 bases and at J to 4 bases, leaving 13 bases not matched to a gene. The germline V gene encodes CDR1 SGHVS and CDR2 FNYEAQ. This chain's CDR3 is CASSTPTGQGGYGYTF. The DNA of the CDR3 is TGTGCCAGCAGCACCCCGACGGGGCAGGGGGGCTATGGCTACACCTTC.

The chain joins TRBV15 to TRBJ1-2; possible D gene TRBD1, 5 bases. V was shortened by 3 bases and J by 8 bases, with 13 bases between the two germline ends. The germline gives CDR1 LNHNV, CDR2 YYDKDF (reference sequence). The CDR3 totals 13 residues. The CDR3 DNA sequence: TGTGCCACCAGCAGTGGGGGGACGGGAGGCTACACCTTC. Encoded protein: CATSSGGTGGYTF.

The CDR3: CASSFRGASSTDTQYF. The CDR3 bases are TGTGCCAGCAGCTTCAGGGGGGCATCAAGTACAGATACGCAGTATTTT. This rearrangement joins TRBV7-3 to TRBJ2-3, with D possibly TRBD1 on 7 matching bases. Germline V gene data show CDR1 as SGHTA and CDR2 as FQGTGA. V was shortened by 3 bases and J by 3 bases, with 16 bases between the two germline ends. The CDR3 consists of 16 residues.

This rearrangement joins TRBV15 to TRBJ2-7; TRBD1 agrees at 9 bases. The germline gives CDR1 LNHNV, CDR2 YYDKDF (reference sequence). The junction had 5 bases not matched to a gene; V was cut back by 5 bases and J by 6 bases. The CDR3 runs to 13 residues. The CDR3 loop reads CATSGRQGGEQYF. As DNA, the CDR3 is TGTGCCACCAGCGGAAGACAGGGGGGCGAGCAGTACTTC.

The DNA of the CDR3 is TGTGCCAGCAGCCGACGTACCACAGGGTACTATGGCTACACCTTC. This encodes CASSRRTTGYYGYTF. The chain links TRBV7-2 to TRBJ1-2; a weak D match, TRBD1 (6 bases). This CDR3 region has 15 residues. V was trimmed by 5 bases and J by 3 bases, leaving 16 bases between them. Germline CDR1 SGHTA, CDR2 FQGNSA.

The V call is TRBV2, the J call TRBJ2-1; TRBD2 aligns across 9 bases. Unmatched junction bases numbered 14, after V lost 0 bases and J lost 8 bases. CDR1 and CDR2 (germline): SNHLY, FYNNEI. The CDR3 consists of 18 residues. CDR3 sequence (DNA): TGTGCCAGCAGTGAAGCCCTCCGTGGCGGGGGGGCGGAGGATGAGCAGTTCTTC. Translation gives CASSEALRGGGAEDEQFF.

The rearrangement links TRBV5-6 to TRBJ2-2, with TRBD2 matching 7 bases. The CDR3 loop spans 15 amino acids. The V gene end was trimmed by 4 bases and the J gene end by 6 bases; junction bases not matched to a gene: 9. Germline V lookup: CDR1 SGHDT, CDR2 YYEEEE. The CDR3 nucleotides are TGTGCCAGCAGCCTGGGCCTGGGGGGGTCCGGGGAGCTGTTTTTT. Protein sequence: CASSLGLGGSGELFF.

The chain has TRBV5-1 and TRBJ1-1; D is undetermined. The CDR3 has 13 amino acids. Trimming removed 4 bases from V and 4 bases from J, with 11 bases in between. Germline CDR1 reads SGHRS; CDR2 reads YFSETQ. The CDR3 nucleotides read TGCGCCAGCAGCCCCGCCCTAGGCACTGAAGCTTTCTTT. Its translation is CASSPALGTEAFF.

The V gene is TRBV30, the J gene TRBJ2-1; D uncertain. CDR1 is GTSNPN, CDR2 SVGIG, per germline (reference sequence). This CDR3 comprises 11 residues. Between the trimmed V and J ends, which lost 2 bases and 10 bases, there was a span of 9 bases. CDR3 in DNA: TGTGCCTGGAGTCACCCGGAGGAGCAGTTCTTC. Protein sequence: CAWSHPEEQFF.

The CDR3 bases are TGTGCCAGCAACCCCGACAGGGGAGGCTACGAGCAGTACTTC. Its translation is CASNPDRGGYEQYF. The J gene is TRBJ2-7, the V gene TRBV6-1; TRBD1 matches at 8 bases. The CDR3 consists of 14 residues. Germline V gives CDR1 MNHNS, CDR2 SASEGT. V lost 7 bases and J lost 3; bases outside the gene matches: 8.

A note on this clone: Compared with germline, one end of the junction differs, possibly owing to a read error. This chain joins TRBV6-7 and TRBJ2-7; 8 bases are shared with TRBD2. TRBV6-7 is an ORF, and what it does is uncertain. CDR3 size: 10 residues. The CDR3 nucleotides are TGTGCCAGCAGGGCGATAGCGGGGCCCTTC. This translates into CASRAIAGPF.

V and J are TRBV15 and TRBJ1-5, with a weak D call TRBD1 (5 bases). V lost 0 bases, J lost 4 bases, and 10 bases lay in between. The germline V gene encodes CDR1 LNHNV and CDR2 YYDKDF (reference sequence). The CDR3 is 15 residues long. DNA for the CDR3: TGTGCCACCAGCAGAGATGGGGCAGGGAATCAGCCCCAGCATTTT. It codes for CATSRDGAGNQPQHF.

The V gene is TRBV7-3, the J gene TRBJ2-3, with D perhaps TRBD2 (6 bases). Trimming pared 3 bases from V and 2 bases from J, leaving 18 bases between. The CDR3 sequence is 17 residues long. Germline V gene lookup returns CDR1 SGHTA and CDR2 FQGTGA. CDR3 amino acids: CASSFTPGSGYTDTQYF. CDR3 DNA: TGTGCCAGCAGCTTTACCCCGGGTAGCGGTTACACAGATACGCAGTATTTT.

The chain is built from TRBV14 and TRBJ2-2; maybe TRBD1 (5 bases). In germline, CDR1 is SGHDN, CDR2 FVKESK. The CDR3 has 16 amino acids. Deletions cut 4 bases from V and 2 bases from J, with 14 bases between. The CDR3: CASSPHRPLNTGELFF. In DNA, the CDR3 is TGTGCCAGCAGCCCACACAGGCCCCTAAACACCGGGGAGCTGTTTTTT.